The rows below give T cell receptor beta chains drawn from one sample of a study of technical replicates of blood from several donors. The repertoire was sequenced with immunoSEQ multiplex PCR; TCRdb's copy has only in-frame clones and lacks some. The sample shows 55,000 to 70,000 clones, roughly 90% of them seen only once. The sample consisted of PBMCs. The receptor source for this set is a human donor in good health. Some clones in this sample may be carry-over from other donors' samples. Each CDR3 is given with its conserved first and last residue. D genes are given only for firm matches. Rows give clone size only sometimes, using once, few, many, or a class for an expanded clone.

- | TRBD1 | TRBJ2-7 | TRBV5-1 | TGCGCCAGCAGCTTAGGGGACAGGGGTAACGAGCAGTACTTC | CASSLGDRGNEQYF
once | - | TRBJ2-7 | TRBV28 | TGTGCCAGCAGTTTTCATCTAGTCGTTAGTTCCTACGAGCAGTACTTC | CASSFHLVVSSYEQYF
- | TRBD1 | TRBJ2-7 | TRBV6-6 | TGTGCCAGCAGTCTCCCGGGACAGGAGTACGAGCAGTACTTC | CASSLPGQEYEQYF
- | - | TRBJ2-7 | TRBV9 | TGTGCCAGCAGCGGGAGCACAGGGAACGAGCAGTACTTC | CASSGSTGNEQYF
- | TRBD2 | TRBJ2-1 | TRBV7-9 | TGTGCCAGCAGTTCCACTAGCGGGAGCCGGTCAGGGTACAATGAGCAGTTCTTC | CASSSTSGSRSGYNEQFF
- | - | TRBJ1-6 | TRBV15 | TGTGCCACCAGCATCGAGTCGGAGGTTAGGCCCTATAATTCACCCCTCCACTTT | CATSIESEVRPYNSPLHF
once | - | TRBJ1-2 | TRBV7-9 | TGTGCCAGCAGCTACAAGGTGGGAGGGCATCTAGCTAACTATGGCTACACCTTC | CASSYKVGGHLANYGYTF
- | - | TRBJ2-2 | TRBV18 | TGTGCCAGCTCACCAATGGAAGGGGGCACCGGGGAGCTGTTTTTT | CASSPMEGGTGELFF
- | - | TRBJ1-4 | TRBV18 | TGTGCCAGCTCATCAAAGGAAGGAGCACCTAATGAAAAACTGTTTTTT | CASSSKEGAPNEKLFF
- | TRBD2 | TRBJ2-1 | TRBV29-1 | TGCAGCGTTGGGGAGGGACTAGGTTTCAATGAGCAGTTCTTC | CSVGEGLGFNEQFF
- | - | TRBJ2-5 | TRBV9 | TGTGCCAGCAGCGGGGGACTGCCCCAAGAGACCCAGTACTTC | CASSGGLPQETQYF
- | TRBD2 | TRBJ2-5 | TRBV7-3 | TGTGCCAGCAGCTCCAGCGGGGGGCAGACCCAGTACTTC | CASSSSGGQTQYF
- | TRBD2 | TRBJ2-2 | TRBV7-2 | TGTGCCAGCAGCCGCAGCCGGGGGGGTTGGGGCACCGGGGAGCTGTTTTTT | CASSRSRGGWGTGELFF
- | TRBD1 | TRBJ2-5 | TRBV29-1 | TGCAGCGTGAGACAGGGGGCACAAGAGACCCAGTACTTC | CSVRQGAQETQYF
- | TRBD2 | TRBJ2-2 | TRBV23-1 | TGCGCCAGCAGTCAATCGAGACTAGCGGGGGACCGCTGGACCGGGGAGCTGTTTTTT | CASSQSRLAGDRWTGELFF
- | - | TRBJ2-1 | TRBV6-6 | TGTGCCAGCAGCGAGGGGGGGGGCCTCAATGAGCAGTTCTTC | CASSEGGGLNEQFF
- | - | TRBJ1-4 | TRBV30 | TGTGCCTGGAGTGTACTGGGGCCGTCTAATGAAAAACTGTTTTTT | CAWSVLGPSNEKLFF
- | - | TRBJ1-1 | TRBV5-1 | TGCGCCAGCAGCACTGGGTTTTTGGAGAGGAACACTGAAGCTTTCTTT | CASSTGFLERNTEAFF
- | TRBD2 | TRBJ2-3 | TRBV4-3 | TGCGCCAGCAGCCAAGAGGTTGGCGCGGGAGGCCTTACAGATACGCAGTATTTT | CASSQEVGAGGLTDTQYF
- | - | TRBJ1-4 | TRBV4-1 | TGCGCCAGCAGCCACCACCTCAGGGAATCTAATGAAAAACTGTTTTTT | CASSHHLRESNEKLFF
- | - | TRBJ1-1 | TRBV6-1 | TGTGCCAGCAGTTGGACAGAGAACACTGAAGCTTTCTTT | CASSWTENTEAFF
- | - | TRBJ1-3 | TRBV7-9 | TGCGCATGTGGTCGAGCCTCTGGAAACACCATATATTTT | CACGRASGNTIYF
- | - | TRBJ2-2 | TRBV15 | TGTGCCACCAGCAGAGATCGGGAAAACACCGGGGAGCTGTTTTTT | CATSRDRENTGELFF
- | - | TRBJ1-2 | TRBV6-5 | TGTGCCAGCAGACCCTCCCGCCGGGACTATGGCTACACCTTC | CASRPSRRDYGYTF
- | - | TRBJ2-5 | TRBV11-2 | TGTGCCAGCGGGGGGACTGAAGAGACCCAGTACTTC | CASGGTEETQYF
- | - | TRBJ2-2 | TRBV7-8 | TGTGCCAGCAGCTTAGAAAAGCGGGTCTACACCGGGGAGCTGTTTTTT | CASSLEKRVYTGELFF
- | TRBD2 | TRBJ2-1 | TRBV5-4 | TGTGCCAGCAGCGGGGGACTAGCGGGAGGACACAATGAGCAGTTCTTC | CASSGGLAGGHNEQFF
- | TRBD1 | TRBJ1-6 | TRBV2 | TGTGCCAGCAGTAGGGACAGTAATGGGTCACCCCTCCACTTT | CASSRDSNGSPLHF
- | TRBD2 | TRBJ2-7 | TRBV11-2 | TGTGCCAGCAGCTCTATTAGCGGGAGGAGACTGGCCTACGAGCAGTACTTC | CASSSISGRRLAYEQYF
- | - | TRBJ2-1 | TRBV4-1 | TGCGCCAGCAGCCAAGATGCCTACCCGCTCGATGAGCAGTTCTTC | CASSQDAYPLDEQFF
- | TRBD2 | TRBJ2-5 | TRBV15 | TGTGCCACCAGCCCCCAGGTGGCTAGCGGGAGGAAAGAGACCCAGTACTTC | CATSPQVASGRKETQYF
- | - | TRBJ2-1 | TRBV5-1 | TGCGCCAGCAGCTTGGCCCAGTTAGCCCAGGGTCATGAGCAGTTCTTC | CASSLAQLAQGHEQFF
- | - | TRBJ2-3 | TRBV7-9 | TGTGCCAGCACCCCAGGGCGAGATACGCAGTATTTT | CASTPGRDTQYF
once | - | TRBJ1-1 | TRBV5-4 | TGTGCCAGCAGCTCCGACCCGGGAGGCACTGAAGCTTTCTTT | CASSSDPGGTEAFF
- | - | TRBJ2-7 | TRBV6-5 | TGTGCCAGCCGGGACACATCCTACGAGCAGTACTTC | CASRDTSYEQYF
- | - | TRBJ2-5 | TRBV7-9 | TGTGCCAGCAGCTTAGGTGTGCGGGAGACCCAGTACTTC | CASSLGVRETQYF
- | TRBD2 | TRBJ2-1 | TRBV15 | TGTGCCACCAGCAGAGATGGCCGCGGGGGGCCCTACAATGAGCAGTTCTTC | CATSRDGRGGPYNEQFF
- | TRBD2 | TRBJ2-3 | TRBV7-8 | TGTGCCAGCAGCTTTTGGACTAGCAGTGCCACAGATACGCAGTATTTT | CASSFWTSSATDTQYF
- | TRBD2 | TRBJ2-2 | TRBV5-4 | TGTGCCAGCAGCTTGCTAGCGGCCTCACCTCTCAGCAGGGAGCTGTTTTTT | CASSLLAASPLSRELFF
once | TRBD2 | TRBJ2-3 | TRBV7-8 | TGTGCCACTACCAGAGGGACTAGCGACACAGATACGCAGTATTTT | CATTRGTSDTDTQYF
- | TRBD1 | TRBJ2-7 | TRBV5-4 | TGTGCCAGCAGCCCCCGACAGGGCAGGGACGAGCAGTACTTC | CASSPRQGRDEQYF
- | TRBD2 | TRBJ2-7 | TRBV6-1 | TGTGCCAGCAGGGGACTAGGGGCCGAGCAGTACTTC | CASRGLGAEQYF
- | - | TRBJ2-1 | TRBV11-2 | TGTGCCAGCAGCTTAGCGGGGGGCGGAAATGAGCAGTTCTTC | CASSLAGGGNEQFF
medium-sized | - | TRBJ1-1 | TRBV21-1 | TGTGCCAGCAGCACTGGAGATGAAGCTTTCTTT | CASSTGDEAFF
- | TRBD1 | TRBJ1-5 | TRBV7-9 | TGTGCCAGCAGCTTTGGACAGGCAAATCAGCCCCAGCATTTT | CASSFGQANQPQHF
few | TRBD1 | TRBJ1-6 | TRBV10-1 | TGCGCCAGCAGCTTCTCCTGGACAGGGGATTCACCCCTCCACTTT | CASSFSWTGDSPLHF
- | TRBD1 | TRBJ1-5 | TRBV12-5 | TGTGCTAGTTCCCCCGACAGGGGATTTTATCAGCCCCAGCATTTT | CASSPDRGFYQPQHF
- | - | TRBJ1-6 | TRBV6-1 | TGTGCCAGCAGTGAAGGGGCCTCCTATAATTCACCCCTCCACTTT | CASSEGASYNSPLHF
- | TRBD2 | TRBJ2-3 | TRBV2 | TGTGCCAGCACATCTAGCGGGAGGGTAACAGATACGCAGTATTTT | CASTSSGRVTDTQYF
- | TRBD2 | TRBJ2-2 | TRBV7-3 | TGTGCCAGCAGCTTAGTTCCCATTAGCGGGGGAAACACCGGGGAGCTGTTTTTT | CASSLVPISGGNTGELFF
once | - | TRBJ2-1 | TRBV10-1 | TGCGCCAGCTTGGAGCCCGGAGTGTGGTACAATGAGCAGTTCTTC | CASLEPGVWYNEQFF
- | - | TRBJ2-1 | TRBV9 | TGTGCCAGCAGCGTAGTTGGGGGGGCCCTAAACTTGTACAATGAGCAGTTCTTC | CASSVVGGALNLYNEQFF
- | TRBD1 | TRBJ2-1 | TRBV2 | TGTGCCAGCAGTGTAGAACGACAGGGCACCCGCAATGAGCAGTTCTTC | CASSVERQGTRNEQFF
- | TRBD1 | TRBJ2-7 | TRBV7-9 | TGTGCCAGCAGCCTTCTCTTAGGGGGACAGGCCTTGGGCGAGCAGTACTTC | CASSLLLGGQALGEQYF
- | TRBD2 | TRBJ2-3 | TRBV2 | TGTGCCAGCAGGACCCCTCTCGGGGGGGAAGATACGCAGTATTTT | CASRTPLGGEDTQYF
- | - | TRBJ2-3 | TRBV5-6 | TGTGCCAGCAGCTTGGCCGCAGGGTCGGTAAATACGCAGTATTTT | CASSLAAGSVNTQYF
- | - | TRBJ1-5 | TRBV30 | TGTGCCTGTGGGACTCATAGCAATCAGCCCCAGCATTTT | CACGTHSNQPQHF
- | - | TRBJ2-1 | TRBV2 | TGTGCCAGCAGTGAAGCGCTACTAGAGACCAATGAGCAGTTCTTC | CASSEALLETNEQFF
- | - | TRBJ2-7 | TRBV7-2 | TGTGCCAGCAGCTGGAAGGTAGGGGCCTACGAGCAGTACTTC | CASSWKVGAYEQYF